The clone carrying this T cell receptor beta chain was seen repeatedly, ten times or more. Its target is not known. V was shortened by 9 bases and J by 1 base, with 13 bases between the two germline ends. The CDR3 extends over 14 amino acids. Germline CDR1 is MNHEY and CDR2 is SVGEGT. Unique molecular identifiers were attached to individual cDNA molecules during library preparation. TCRdb fed the RACE reads into MiXCR, producing one record per CDR3 protein. The sample lists about 400,000 distinct CDR3 sequences, about 6% occurring once. Time point reported: patch test 2, 6 weeks after DPC sensitization. Treatment reported: therapeutic diphenylcyclopropenone sensitization with weekly scalp DPC. This sample is drawn from a study of human T cells and chemical hapten exposure. Overall study results and limits: Among expanded TCRs, significantly more large CDR3 similarity clusters formed than among controls.

Material: whole blood, obtained in connection with sensitization to the hapten diphenylcyclopropenone (DPC). V usage is TRBV6-2 or TRBV6-3 and J usage is TRBJ1-5, with TRBD1 as a possible D gene (6 bases). The clonotype was recovered from a woman between 18 and 29 years old with alopecia areata. Some clones in this sample may be carry-over from other donors' samples. The CDR3 region is CASTLTGSNQPQHF. Written as DNA, the CDR3 is TGTGCCAGTACCTTAACAGGGAGCAATCAGCCCCAGCATTTT.